Shown below are 16 T cell receptor beta chains from a single sample sequenced in a study of CD8+ T cells in alopecia areata. Treatment meaning: oral pan-JAK inhibitor, 5-10 mg twice daily. Extracted RNA was reverse transcribed into cDNA, the sequencing template. Profiling relied on immunoSEQ multiplex PCR, and the TCRdb table lists in-frame clones only, not all of them. This sample has fewer than 350,000 clones, with 55% to 70% found just once. The sample here was CD4+ T cells sorted from blood, taken at week 24, from a patient treated with tofacitinib. Source of these receptors: a human donor with alopecia areata.

The CDR3 loop is CASSPSPGGGGAGGKLFF. Written as DNA, the CDR3 is TGTGCCAGCAGTCCCTCCCCGGGCGGAGGGGGGGCTGGCGGAAAACTGTTTTTT. V usage is TRBV28 and J usage is TRBJ1-4; weak D call: TRBD1 (6 bases). This CDR3 comprises 18 residues. Trimming removed 5 bases at V and 10 bases at J, with 29 bases between. CDR1 is MDHEN, CDR2 SYDVKM, per germline.

This chain connects TRBV9 to TRBJ2-1, with D possibly matching TRBD2 (6 bases). The V end was cut by 7 bases, the J end by 2 bases, with 16 bases between. The germline V gene encodes CDR1 SGDLS and CDR2 YYNGEE. There are 15 residues in the CDR3. CDR3 in amino acids: CASGRASGAYNEQFF. CDR3 nucleotide sequence: TGTGCCAGCGGAAGGGCCTCGGGGGCCTACAATGAGCAGTTCTTC.

This chain joins TRBV6-1 and TRBJ1-2, with 8 bases lining up with TRBD1. Germline V CDR1 and CDR2: MNHNS, SASEGT. J was trimmed by 6 bases and V by 7 bases; bases with no gene match: 13. CDR3 size: 15 residues. CDR3 nucleotide sequence: TGTGCCAGCACCCTCACCCTGACAGGGGACCATGGCTACACCTTC. Its translation is CASTLTLTGDHGYTF.

The sample holds a few counts of this clone. The chain couples TRBV28 to TRBJ1-4; D may be TRBD1 (6 bases). The germline V and J ends were trimmed by 10 bases and 11 bases, with 14 bases remaining between them. From germline, CDR1 is MDHEN and CDR2 SYDVKM. CDR3 length: 11 residues. The CDR3 bases are TGTGCCATTCGGGGGGGCAACAAACTGTTTTTT. Translated: CAIRGGNKLFF.

This chain joins TRBV29-1 and TRBJ1-1; D unresolved. The CDR3 length is 14 residues. V lost 7 bases and J 1 base, leaving 16 bases between the germline ends. Germline values: CDR1 SQVTM, CDR2 ANQGSEA. CDR3 in DNA: TGCAGCGCCGAGGGCGCCTCCAGGAACACTGAAGCTTTCTTT. Residues: CSAEGASRNTEAFF.

V gene TRBV7-6 combines with J gene TRBJ2-6; TRBD1 aligns across 8 bases. Germline assignment: CDR1 SGHVS and CDR2 FNYEAQ. This CDR3 is 17 amino acids long. The J segment lost 2 bases and the V segment lost 0 bases, leaving 3 bases of the junction unmatched. The CDR3 protein is CASSLARGQAGANVLTF. In nucleotides, the CDR3 is TGTGCCAGCAGCTTAGCAAGGGGACAGGCTGGGGCCAACGTCCTGACTTTC.

Only a few counts were recorded for this clone. The gene calls are TRBV6-5 and TRBJ1-1; D gene unclear. The V end lost 5 bases, the J end lost 4 bases, and 8 bases lay between the germline ends. This CDR3 region has 12 residues. CDR1 and CDR2 from the germline V gene are MNHEY and SVGAGI. The CDR3 reads CASSTPGTEAFF. CDR3 bases: TGTGCCAGCAGTACGCCGGGCACTGAAGCTTTCTTT.

The chain combines TRBV28 with TRBJ1-5; 7 bases align to TRBD1. The V gene's germline CDR1 is MDHEN and CDR2 SYDVKM. CDR3 length: 12 residues. J was trimmed by 7 bases and V by 5 bases; bases with no gene match: 2. CDR3 protein: CASSKGAQPQHF. The CDR3 nucleotides read TGTGCCAGCAGTAAGGGGGCGCAGCCCCAGCATTTT.

This chain joins TRBV29-1 and TRBJ2-7; D gene unclear. Per the germline V gene, CDR1 is SQVTM and CDR2 is ANQGSEA. The CDR3 loop spans 14 amino acids. V lost 4 bases and J 3 bases, leaving 16 bases between the germline ends. The CDR3 here is CSVGNGSPLYEQYF. The CDR3 DNA reads as TGCAGCGTTGGAAACGGGTCGCCTCTCTACGAGCAGTACTTC.

J is TRBJ2-3 and V is TRBV5-4; 8 bases are a match to TRBD2. The CDR3 is 15 residues long. V dropped 3 bases and J dropped 4; count of bases not matched to a gene: 7. Germline CDR1 reads SGHNT; CDR2 reads YYREEE (reference sequence). The DNA of the CDR3 is TGTGCCAGCAGCTCCCCGACTAGCGAAGCAGATACGCAGTATTTT. It codes for CASSSPTSEADTQYF.

This clone was seen only a few times. The gene calls are TRBV7-2 and TRBJ1-4, with D perhaps matching TRBD1 (6 bases). This CDR3 spans 13 amino acids. V was clipped by 5 bases and J by 5 bases, with 9 bases between them. Germline V gene data show CDR1 as SGHTA and CDR2 as FQGNSA. CDR3 DNA: TGTGCCAGCAGCCTACAGGGAAATGAAAAACTGTTTTTT. Amino acids: CASSLQGNEKLFF.

V gene TRBV6-5 combines with J gene TRBJ2-1; D remains unclear. The CDR3 totals 14 residues. The V gene lost 7 bases and the J gene lost 10 bases, with 20 bases spanning the gap. Looked up from germline, CDR1 is MNHEY and CDR2 is SVGAGI. CDR3 nucleotide sequence: TGTGCCAGCATTCCCTTCACTGGTTCTAGGGAGCAGTTCTTC. This encodes CASIPFTGSREQFF.

The chain combines TRBV15 with TRBJ2-3; no firm D call. Trimming removed 8 bases at V and 9 bases at J, with 21 bases between. Germline values: CDR1 LNHNV, CDR2 YYDKDF (reference sequence). The CDR3 spans 14 residues. The CDR3 protein is CATANGSTSPTQYF. CDR3 coding DNA: TGTGCCACCGCAAACGGATCCACTTCCCCAACGCAGTATTTT.

The rearrangement links TRBV25-1 to TRBJ1-2; no reliable D call. Germline V gives CDR1 MGHDK, CDR2 SYGVNS. V shed 4 bases and J shed 6 bases, with 9 bases lying between them. The CDR3 length is 12 residues. The CDR3 sequence: CASSVPGNGYTF. CDR3 bases: TGTGCCAGCAGTGTACCGGGGAATGGCTACACCTTC.

This clone occurred a few times. A junction end diverges from the germline sequence, so it may reflect a read error. This rearrangement joins TRBV29-1 to TRBJ2-5; 7 positions agree with TRBD1. The CDR3 sequence is 12 residues long. Germline V gene lookup returns CDR1 SQVTM and CDR2 ANQGSEA. The CDR3 spells CSVRDSQVTQYF. Written as DNA, the CDR3 is TGCAGCGTTAGGGACAGTCAAGTGACCCAGTACTTC.

This clone came up a few times. The V call is TRBV7-9, the J call TRBJ2-7; unclear D gene. The CDR3 contains 12 residues. Looked up from germline, CDR1 is SEHNR and CDR2 is FQNEAQ (reference sequence). Trimming took 3 bases from V and 6 from J, leaving 9 bases between them. Here the CDR3 reads CASSLRWTEQYF. The DNA of the CDR3 is TGTGCCAGCAGCTTGCGCTGGACCGAGCAGTACTTC.